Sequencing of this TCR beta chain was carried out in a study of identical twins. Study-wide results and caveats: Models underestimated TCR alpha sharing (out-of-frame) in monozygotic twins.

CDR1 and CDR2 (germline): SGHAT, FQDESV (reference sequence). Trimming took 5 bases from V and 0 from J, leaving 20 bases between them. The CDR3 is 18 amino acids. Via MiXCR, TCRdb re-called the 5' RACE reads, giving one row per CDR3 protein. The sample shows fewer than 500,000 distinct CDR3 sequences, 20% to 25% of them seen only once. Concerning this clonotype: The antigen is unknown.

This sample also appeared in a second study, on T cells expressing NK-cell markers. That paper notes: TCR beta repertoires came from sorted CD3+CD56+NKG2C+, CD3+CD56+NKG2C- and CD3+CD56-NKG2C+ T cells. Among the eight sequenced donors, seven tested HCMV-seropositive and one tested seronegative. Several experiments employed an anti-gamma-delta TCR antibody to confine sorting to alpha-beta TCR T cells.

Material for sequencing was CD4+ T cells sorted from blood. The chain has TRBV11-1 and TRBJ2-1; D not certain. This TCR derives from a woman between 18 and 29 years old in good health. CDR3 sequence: CASSPVPSAKSSYNEQFF. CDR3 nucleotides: TGTGCCAGCAGCCCAGTGCCCAGCGCAAAAAGCTCCTACAATGAGCAGTTCTTC.